The T cell receptor beta chain described here comes from a study of cytomegalovirus exposure and HLA in healthy donors (dated by TCRdb to the late 2010s). About the full investigation: An earlier analysis of roughly 500 of the donors reported more than 250 Gb of sequence data and 117 million unique TCR beta sequences from 150 million to 200 million T cells. Around 320 gigabases of sequencing data and approximately 93 million unique TCR sequences were included in an early release covering roughly 600 HLA-typed donors. The genetic ancestry cluster associated with self-reported Caucasian donors included roughly four fifths of the 300 to 400 genotyped donors. The study aimed to test whether cataloging public T cell receptors could reveal signatures of past pathogen exposure. The study profiled the T cell repertoires of about 640 subjects by immunosequencing and related them to cytomegalovirus serostatus. In addition to the first cohort of 650 to 750 subjects, a separate validation cohort of 120 different subjects was used. To predict cytomegalovirus infection status, the study brought together high-throughput TCR immunosequencing, statistical association of individual TCRs with disease status, and machine learning. To study patterns of TCR occurrence, a later analysis re-analyzed previously published TCR beta repertoires from under 750 donors and added high-resolution HLA genotyping. In the later analysis, no new phenotypic data were used to find candidate immune exposures; instead, reliance was placed on TCR beta sequences and their occurrence across donors. To decide whether each TCR beta V gene segment behaved as functional or pseudogenic, an earlier analysis of over 500 of the donors relied on high-throughput TCR beta sequencing. Alongside the repertoire data, information on donor age, sex, ethnicity and CMV serostatus was compiled. A later genetic analysis took genome-wide SNP genotypes for about 55% of the roughly 670 donors and used that subset as a discovery cohort. Every discovery cohort repertoire had been produced on one sequencing platform. HLA typing covered class I and class II loci at four-digit resolution. Typing coverage varied by locus: roughly 620-640 donors for A, B, C, DRB1 and DQB1; approximately 520 for DQA1; about 600 for DPA1; 450 to 480 for DPB1. Four to six DR-DQ haplotypes were handled as single units for association and clustering because linkage in the cohort was strong. Across some 400 genotyped donors of the cohort, an average of approximately 220,000 unique TCR beta nucleotide sequences per donor were sequenced, and 15% to 20% of those sequences were non-productive. Results and caveats for the whole study, not just this receptor: A later analysis found that most CMV-associated TCR beta chains appeared HLA-restricted, with HLA associations seemingly driven largely by CMV exposure. The presence/absence analyses assumed that sequencing depth was roughly uniform across donors, and that assumption may not be true. For the cohort, immune exposure information was limited to CMV serostatus. According to a later genetic analysis, donors in an Asian-associated ancestry cluster had fewer N-insertions in productive TCRs than the roughly 660-donor mean. In both the original and validation cohorts, the classifier was reported to diagnose cytomegalovirus status with high specificity and sensitivity. In a later analysis, the rate of TCR association differed among HLA loci, with DRB1 alleles having the most associated TCRs and HLA-C alleles having the fewest. A later analysis associated some 17,000 TCR beta sequences with specific HLA alleles at a false discovery rate of 0.05. Broadly in line with IMGT annotations, most TCR beta V segments showed up in productive rearrangements about 87% or about 30% of the time in an earlier analysis of 587 of the donors. Some IMGT-functional V segments, including TRBV6-2 and TRBV6-3, could not be told apart with the 87-base-pair reads, so those segments were excluded. While some public TCRs were present in many individuals, most TCR sequences turned up only very rarely across donors. A cluster of highly shared sequence variants was judged likely to represent a technical artifact of the sequencing pipeline. In a later analysis, several top co-occurrence clusters were reported to appear linked to parvovirus B19, influenza, CMV and Epstein-Barr virus. In vitro tests confirmed that a few of the cytomegalovirus-associated TCR beta chains recognize cytomegalovirus antigens. According to the authors, the approach could potentially be generalized to other disease states and immunological phenotypes. A further reported finding was that TCR beta sequences accurately predicted the HLA-A and HLA-B alleles for most subjects in the first cohort. Correlated functional status among segregating V segments might be attributable to linkage disequilibrium, but an unknown experimental factor could not be ruled out. In a later analysis, HLA-associated TCR beta chains were found to be more clonally expanded and to have lower generation probabilities than equally common non-associated chains. Because counts were too low, some 16 rarely observed V segments, including chromosome 9 orphons, were excluded from the earlier analysis of about 500 of the donors. HLA typing was unavailable for some donors at each locus, so association tests used only the typed subset. Only TCR beta chains were sequenced in this cohort, and the absence of alpha or paired-chain data limited detectable features. Assigning TCR associations to individual alleles was difficult when HLA alleles, especially DR and DQ, strongly co-occurred. The study listed 164 TCR beta chains as associated with cytomegalovirus. An association between a missense DCLRE1C variant and V-gene and J-gene trimming of TCR beta chains was found in a later genetic analysis and replicated in an independent cohort.

The library was made by the immunoSEQ multiplex PCR assay. For the multiplex PCR, a mixture combining 60 forward primers for TCR Vbeta segments and 13 reverse primers for TCR Jbeta segments was used. A multiplex PCR assay on genomic DNA amplified the CDR3 region of rearranged TCR beta genes. On the Illumina HiSeq System, the amplified TCR beta libraries were sequenced as 87-base-pair reads. Per the authors' processing: In a later analysis, some 80 million unique TCR beta chains were counted across the roughly 700 repertoires, and roughly 11 million of these chains were shared by at least two donors. A nearest-neighbor algorithm error-corrected the raw reads and collapsed the reads into unique sequences, merging closely related sequences to remove PCR and sequencing errors. Alignment of CDR3 sequences to IMGT reference sequences was used to assign V, D and J gene segments. Each retained sequence needed at least a six-nucleotide match to both a V gene segment and a J gene segment. A rearrangement counted as productive if the CDR3 had no stop codons and remained in frame with V and J, and every other rearrangement counted as non-productive. CDR3 was defined by IMGT convention, running from the second conserved V-encoded cysteine to the conserved J-encoded phenylalanine. The earlier analysis of fewer than 750 of the donors excluded sequences that lacked an unambiguous match to a single V gene segment. An earlier analysis of a few hundred of the donors called V segments functional above 56.7% productive rearrangements and segregating when the between-donor standard deviation exceeded 5%. A statistical classification framework was built to diagnose cytomegalovirus status from the catalog of TCR beta chain sequences. V and J gene assignment, in a later analysis, came from comparing TCR nucleotide sequences with IMGT/GENE-DB human TR gene sequences. The TCRdist pipeline was used in a later analysis to assign CDR3 sequences and most-parsimonious VDJ recombination scenarios. In a later analysis, each TCR beta chain was defined by its CDR3 amino acid sequence together with its V-gene family, and reads lacking a unique V-gene family were excluded. A later analysis removed 592 highly shared, low-generation-probability nucleotide sequences to deal with suspected cross-contamination and a sequencing artifact. In a later analysis, a clonal expansion index was calculated for each public chain from normalized within-repertoire ranks of inferred template counts. A later analysis computed generation probabilities with a VDJ recombination model fitted to out-of-frame rearrangements, and checked the results against IGoR. Hypergeometric tests were used in a later analysis to score TCR-TCR, TCR-HLA and TCR-CMV co-occurrence, with a repertoire-size bias correction applied to the TCR pairs. A later analysis estimated false discovery rates by permuting HLA or CMV assignments 20 times. A later analysis grouped co-occurring TCRs with DBSCAN, adding TCRdist sequence similarity when clustering within HLA-allele-positive subsets. Repertoires with fewer than 30,000 or more than 120,000 public chains, plus five repertoires with anomalous nucleotide sharing, were excluded from co-occurrence clustering. TCRdb took this table from immuneACCESS and kept in-frame rearrangements with V and J called. Such tables lack part of the clones; where checked against another copy, unresolved V genes explain under half of the gap, and the rest is unexplained. V and J calls and clone size are given by that table; D and trimming were obtained from the DNA. Counted in this sample were under 170,000 clones; 79% of them appeared once. 6% to 6.5% of the sample is in the top ten clones.

The cohort was made up of approximately 700 healthy bone marrow donors. Cohort members were all nominally healthy when sampled, although unrecorded immune exposures were likely present. The donor was CMV seropositive and belonged to the group of more than 250 seropositive cohort members. A peripheral blood sample was collected from each donor, and TCR beta sequencing was performed on peripheral blood mononuclear cells. Genomic DNA was extracted from the blood cell samples with the Qiagen DNeasy Blood Extraction Kit. As regards this clone: This clone's antigen is unknown. Base qualities are not provided; no much larger clone lies one nucleotide away.

Via the germline V gene, CDR1 is SNHLY and CDR2 FYNNEI. V trim: 6 bases; J trim: 3 bases; unmatched bases: 3. The CDR3 covers 14 residues, taking in both the cysteine and the phenylalanine. Kept here is only the CDR3 DNA, which spans 42 bases and is read in frame from base 1. The sample was PBMCs. This chain is built from TRBV2 and TRBJ2-5; TRBD2 agrees with 11 junctional bases. The origin of this receptor is a man in his fifties in good health and CMV-seropositive. The CDR3 has the sequence CASSETSGEETQYF. At the DNA level, the sequence is TGTGCCAGCAGCGAGACTAGCGGGGAAGAGACCCAGTACTTC.